Sequencing of this TCR beta chain was carried out in a study of shared clonotypes between healthy human individuals. Researchers ran the assay at a deep level. The assay was immunoSEQ multiplex PCR, and TCRdb's table has in-frame clones only and misses some. The data contain 1,500,000 or so clones, approximately 98.5% of them singletons. CD4+ cells yielded CD45RA+ naive and CD45RA-negative memory subsets. With 4 bases removed from V and 1 base from J, the gap between germline ends came to 16 bases. The CDR3 contains 16 residues. Germline CDR1 SGHNT, CDR2 YYREEE (reference sequence). This clonotype originated in a man younger than 40 in good health. The chain couples TRBV5-4 to TRBJ2-3, with a possible D match to TRBD1 (6 bases). Sequencing was carried out using naive CD4+ T cells sorted from blood. Described subset: CD45RA+ positively selected. The CDR3 region is CASSARTGSRTDTQYF. CDR3 coding DNA: TGTGCCAGCAGCGCCCGAACAGGGAGCCGCACAGATACGCAGTATTTT.